The rows below give T cell receptor beta chains drawn from one sample of a study of shared clonotypes between healthy human individuals. Only in-frame clones appear in the TCRdb table, and some are missing; sequencing was by immunoSEQ multiplex PCR. Among 600,000 to 750,000 clones listed, about 78% were seen once. The sample consisted of memory CD4+ T cells sorted from blood. These TCRs come from a woman aged 25 to 39 in good health. CDR3s include the opening cysteine and the closing phenylalanine or tryptophan. D genes are given only for firm matches. Rows may omit the clone size; those that give it use once, few, many or a size class.

CDR3aa: CASRDGRYTDTQYF; CDR3nt: TGTGCCAGCAGGGATGGACGTTACACAGATACGCAGTATTTT; abundance: -; d_gene: -; v_gene: TRBV2; j_gene: TRBJ2-3
CDR3aa: CASSLWGQGNEKLFF; CDR3nt: TGTGCCAGCAGTTTATGGGGACAGGGTAATGAAAAACTGTTTTTT; abundance: -; d_gene: TRBD1; v_gene: TRBV28; j_gene: TRBJ1-4
CDR3aa: CASRDGGSGANVLTF; CDR3nt: TGTGCCAGCAGGGACGGTGGCTCTGGGGCCAACGTCCTGACTTTC; abundance: -; d_gene: -; v_gene: TRBV6-1; j_gene: TRBJ2-6
CDR3aa: CASSERTRVPDTQYF; CDR3nt: TGTGCCAGCAGTGAACGGACTAGAGTCCCAGATACGCAGTATTTT; abundance: -; d_gene: TRBD2; v_gene: TRBV6-1; j_gene: TRBJ2-3
CDR3aa: CSVGGTGGLREQYF; CDR3nt: TGCAGCGTTGGTGGGACAGGAGGACTACGAGAGCAGTACTTC; abundance: -; d_gene: TRBD1; v_gene: TRBV29-1; j_gene: TRBJ2-5
CDR3aa: CASSHAPDRSRYEQYF; CDR3nt: TGCGCCAGCAGCCATGCACCGGACAGGTCCCGGTACGAGCAGTACTTC; abundance: -; d_gene: TRBD1; v_gene: TRBV5-1; j_gene: TRBJ2-7
CDR3aa: CASSYSGSVLVYEQYF; CDR3nt: TGTGCCAGCAGTTACTCGGGGTCAGTCCTAGTTTACGAGCAGTACTTC; abundance: -; d_gene: -; v_gene: TRBV6-6; j_gene: TRBJ2-7
CDR3aa: CATSSDFNSGRTGELFF; CDR3nt: TGTGCCACCAGCAGTGACTTCAACAGCGGGCGGACCGGGGAGCTGTTTTTT; abundance: few; d_gene: -; v_gene: TRBV15; j_gene: TRBJ2-2
CDR3aa: CASSETGGETNEKLFF; CDR3nt: TGTGCCAGCAGCGAGACAGGGGGCGAAACTAATGAAAAACTGTTTTTT; abundance: -; d_gene: TRBD1; v_gene: TRBV7-9; j_gene: TRBJ1-4
CDR3aa: CASSYSGRGSNQPQHF; CDR3nt: TGTGCCAGCAGTTACTCGGGCAGGGGGTCAAATCAGCCCCAGCATTTT; abundance: -; d_gene: TRBD1; v_gene: TRBV6-5; j_gene: TRBJ1-5
CDR3aa: CAILSTLAGTDTQYF; CDR3nt: TGTGCCATCTTATCCACCCTAGCAGGCACAGATACGCAGTATTTT; abundance: -; d_gene: -; v_gene: TRBV28; j_gene: TRBJ2-3
CDR3aa: CASSPDRPFSSYEQYF; CDR3nt: TGTGCCAGTAGCCCGGACAGACCCTTCAGCTCCTACGAGCAGTACTTC; abundance: many; d_gene: -; v_gene: TRBV19; j_gene: TRBJ2-7
CDR3aa: CAWSPAVEAFF; CDR3nt: TGTGCCTGGAGTCCGGCCGTTGAAGCTTTCTTT; abundance: -; d_gene: -; v_gene: TRBV30; j_gene: TRBJ1-1
CDR3aa: CASSGAGETQYF; CDR3nt: TGTGCCAGCTCGGGAGCGGGGGAGACCCAGTACTTC; abundance: -; d_gene: TRBD2; v_gene: TRBV27; j_gene: TRBJ2-5
CDR3aa: CASSQGTLGRQNEKLFF; CDR3nt: TGTGCCAGTAGTCAAGGGACCCTGGGGCGCCAGAATGAAAAACTGTTTTTT; abundance: -; d_gene: -; v_gene: TRBV19; j_gene: TRBJ1-4
CDR3aa: CASNWGAHRNTEAFF; CDR3nt: TGTGCCAGCAATTGGGGGGCACACCGGAACACTGAAGCTTTCTTT; abundance: -; d_gene: -; v_gene: TRBV28; j_gene: TRBJ1-1
CDR3aa: CASSLNTGTRDEQFF; CDR3nt: TGTGCCAGCAGCTTAAATACCGGGACTAGGGATGAGCAGTTCTTC; abundance: -; d_gene: TRBD2; v_gene: TRBV7-3; j_gene: TRBJ2-1
CDR3aa: CASSLSPHPTYSNQPQHF; CDR3nt: TGTGCCAGCAGCTTATCTCCCCACCCCACGTATAGCAATCAGCCCCAGCATTTT; abundance: many; d_gene: -; v_gene: TRBV7-2; j_gene: TRBJ1-5
CDR3aa: CASSPSAETQYF; CDR3nt: TGCGCCAGCAGCCCGTCGGCAGAGACCCAGTACTTC; abundance: -; d_gene: -; v_gene: TRBV10-2; j_gene: TRBJ2-5
CDR3aa: CASSIIQSQPQHF; CDR3nt: TGTGCCAGTAGTATCATCCAGAGTCAGCCCCAGCATTTT; abundance: -; d_gene: -; v_gene: TRBV19; j_gene: TRBJ1-5
CDR3aa: CSVDSPAGSTYEQYF; CDR3nt: TGCAGCGTTGATAGCCCAGCGGGATCCACCTACGAGCAGTACTTC; abundance: -; d_gene: TRBD2; v_gene: TRBV29-1; j_gene: TRBJ2-7
CDR3aa: CASRGTDANTEAFF; CDR3nt: TGTGCCAGTAGGGGGACAGACGCGAACACTGAAGCTTTCTTT; abundance: few; d_gene: TRBD1; v_gene: TRBV19; j_gene: TRBJ1-1